The 17 T cell receptor beta chains given below trace back to one sample, sequenced in a study of T cell responses to AZD1222 COVID-19 vaccine. Data came from immunoSEQ multiplex PCR; TCRdb stores just in-frame clones and leaves some out. The top ten clones hold 8% of a sample with around 110,000 clones, 80% to 95% of them seen once. The sequenced sample was peripheral blood, obtained 28 days after the second AZD1222 dose. The source is an adult who received the AZD1222 COVID-19 vaccine.

The chain uses TRBV6-5 and TRBJ1-5, with D possibly matching TRBD1 (6 bases). Germline CDR1 reads MNHEY; CDR2 reads SVGAGI. V was clipped by 6 bases and J by 0 bases, with 9 bases between them. This CDR3 is 14 amino acids long. The CDR3 nucleotides read TGTGCCAGCAGAAAGGGACATAGCAATCAGCCCCAGCATTTT. Translation gives CASRKGHSNQPQHF.

J is TRBJ2-2 and V is TRBV7-9, with D perhaps assigned TRBD1 or TRBD2 (6 bases each). Trimming took 11 bases from V and 4 from J, leaving 20 bases between them. This CDR3 comprises 15 residues. Germline lookup yields CDR1 SEHNR and CDR2 FQNEAQ (reference sequence). CDR3 sequence reads: CAGSPRGVITGELFF. In DNA form, the CDR3 reads TGTGCCGGGAGCCCAAGGGGGGTCATCACCGGGGAGCTGTTTTTT.

The genes are TRBV15 and TRBJ1-2; D call uncertain. The V end was cut by 3 bases, the J end by 9 bases, with 11 bases between. The germline gives CDR1 LNHNV, CDR2 YYDKDF (reference sequence). CDR3 length: 12 residues. DNA for the CDR3: TGTGCCACCAGCAGCGGTGGCGGAAGCTACACCTTC. Protein sequence: CATSSGGGSYTF.

The V and J genes are TRBV9 and TRBJ2-1; the D call may be TRBD1 or TRBD2 (5 bases each). Trimming shortened V by 3 bases and J by 2 bases, and 12 bases separated the two germline ends. The CDR3 spans 15 residues. The germline gives CDR1 SGDLS, CDR2 YYNGEE. The CDR3 sequence is CASSAGTVPYNEQFF. CDR3 nucleotide sequence: TGTGCCAGCAGCGCCGGGACCGTCCCCTACAATGAGCAGTTCTTC.

The chain recombines TRBV3-1 (or the pseudogene TRBV3-2) with TRBJ2-2, with 9 bases aligning to TRBD1. Per the germline V gene, CDR1 is LGHDT and CDR2 is YNNKEL (reference sequence). The CDR3 length is 15 residues. The trim removed 1 base at V and 3 bases at J, leaving 0 bases unmatched. The CDR3 is CASSQGDRDTGELFF. In nucleotides, the CDR3 is TGTGCCAGCAGCCAAGGGGACAGGGACACCGGGGAGCTGTTTTTT.

This chain joins TRBV15 and TRBJ1-1; TRBD1 aligns across 10 bases. CDR1 and CDR2 from the germline V gene are LNHNV and YYDKDF (reference sequence). The ends lost 0 bases at V and 6 bases at J; junction bases unmatched: 4. The CDR3 runs 15 residues. The CDR3 is CATSRETGGKPEAFF. The CDR3 region has the DNA TGTGCCACCAGCAGAGAGACAGGGGGCAAACCTGAAGCTTTCTTT.

The CDR3 DNA reads TGTGCCAGCAGCGTAGCAGGGACGAACACTGAAGCTTTCTTT. It encodes CASSVAGTNTEAFF. The chain uses TRBV9 and TRBJ1-1; tentatively, D is TRBD1 (5 bases). This CDR3 region has 14 residues. With 0 bases removed from V and 1 base from J, the gap between germline ends came to 7 bases. Germline V lookup: CDR1 SGDLS, CDR2 YYNGEE.

The CDR3 loop is CASSSITGELFF. CDR3 DNA: TGTGCCAGCAGTTCGATCACCGGGGAGCTGTTTTTT. The chain has TRBV6-5 and TRBJ2-2; D ambiguous. This CDR3 spans 12 amino acids. The V and J ends lost 4 bases and 4 bases respectively, with 4 bases between them. Germline V gene lookup returns CDR1 MNHEY and CDR2 SVGAGI.

The chain links TRBV7-3 to TRBJ2-2, with no clear D. Per germline, CDR1 SGHTA and CDR2 FQGTGA. V was shortened by 1 base and J by 6 bases, with 3 bases between the two germline ends. The CDR3 spans 12 residues. The CDR3 DNA reads as TGTGCCAGCAGCTTAAATTCCGGGGAGCTGTTTTTT. Amino acid sequence: CASSLNSGELFF. Supplemented by reference TRBV7-3 and TRBJ2-2, the full variable domain reads GAGVSQTPSNKVTEKGKYVELRCDPISGHTALYWYRQSLGQGPEFLIYFQGTGAADDSGLPNDRFFAVRPEGSVSTLKIQRTERGDSAVYLCASSLNSGELFFGEGSRLTVL.

The chain uses TRBV30 and TRBJ1-6; D call uncertain. CDR1 is GTSNPN, CDR2 SVGIG, per germline (reference sequence). Trimming removed 2 bases at V and 7 bases at J, with 12 bases between. The CDR3 has 14 amino acids. The CDR3 DNA reads TGTGCCTGGAGTCTCTTGGATGGGAATTCACCCCTCCACTTT. Translating gives CAWSLLDGNSPLHF.

The V and J genes are TRBV3-1 (or the pseudogene TRBV3-2) and TRBJ2-2; TRBD1 aligns across 7 bases. Germline V gives CDR1 LGHDT, CDR2 YNNKEL (reference sequence). The length of the CDR3 is 18 residues. The V and J ends lost 3 bases and 2 bases, in that order; junction bases with no gene match: 12. The CDR3 DNA reads as TGTGCCAGCAGCCACCCCCCGAGGGACAGAGGTAACACCGGGGAGCTGTTTTTT. Translation gives CASSHPPRDRGNTGELFF.

The chain recombines TRBV2 with TRBJ1-1; D unresolved. The CDR3 runs to 18 residues. Trimming stripped 3 bases from V and 4 bases from J, with 24 bases between. The germline V gene encodes CDR1 SNHLY and CDR2 FYNNEI. Here the CDR3 DNA reads TGTGCCAGCAGTGATCCGCAGGTAGTGTTTAGGGTGGGCACTGAAGCTTTCTTT. Translated, it gives CASSDPQVVFRVGTEAFF.

The gene calls are TRBV5-1 and TRBJ2-7; 8 bases line up with TRBD1. This CDR3 comprises 14 residues. The trim removed 1 base at V and 2 bases at J, leaving 2 bases unmatched. Germline lookup yields CDR1 SGHRS and CDR2 YFSETQ. Here the CDR3 reads CASSLRTGPYEQYF. The CDR3 DNA follows: TGCGCCAGCAGCTTGAGGACAGGGCCCTACGAGCAGTACTTC.

The chain recombines TRBV9 with TRBJ1-3; D gene unclear. This CDR3 has 16 amino acids. Germline V gene data show CDR1 as SGDLS and CDR2 as YYNGEE. Trimming removed 7 bases at V and 0 bases at J, with 17 bases between. In nucleotides, the CDR3 is TGTGCCAGCGCCCATGCGGAAAGGAGCTCTGGAAACACCATATATTTT. Amino acid sequence: CASAHAERSSGNTIYF.

The V and J genes are TRBV20-1 and TRBJ2-7, with 9 nucleotides matching TRBD2. Germline V gene sequence: CDR1 DFQATT, CDR2 SNEGSKA (reference sequence). The V and J ends lost 3 bases and 4 bases, in that order; junction bases with no gene match: 10. The CDR3 spans 15 residues. CDR3 sequence reads: CSASPRASGVYEQYF. The CDR3 region has the DNA TGCAGTGCTAGTCCTCGGGCTAGCGGGGTTTACGAGCAGTACTTC.

The chain employs TRBV5-6 and TRBJ1-5; 8 bases align to TRBD1. The CDR3 contains 15 residues. Per the germline V gene, CDR1 is SGHDT and CDR2 is YYEEEE. Unmatched junction bases numbered 4, after V lost 0 bases and J lost 5 bases. This CDR3 reads CASSLAPGGDQPQHF. CDR3 bases: TGTGCCAGCAGCTTGGCCCCAGGGGGCGATCAGCCCCAGCATTTT.

The V call is TRBV11-2, the J call TRBJ2-5; TRBD2 matches 10 bases. The CDR3 totals 15 residues. V shed 5 bases, J shed 2 bases, and the junction held 5 bases outside the gene matches. CDR1 and CDR2 (germline): SGHAT, FQNNGV. In DNA, the CDR3 is TGTGCCAGCAGCCTTAGCGGGGGGCCTCAAGAGACCCAGTACTTC. This encodes CASSLSGGPQETQYF.